The rows below give T cell receptor beta chains drawn from one sample of a study of blood T cell repertoires in COVID-19. Sequenced by immunoSEQ multiplex PCR; TCRdb stores in-frame clones only, minus some. The table shows some 150,000 clones, with around 88% occurring only once. Source material: PBMCs or T cells enriched from blood (not recorded which). The receptors originated from a woman aged 50 to 60 in a cohort exposed to, infected with or recovered from COVID-19 (not recorded which). CDR3s include the opening cysteine and the closing phenylalanine or tryptophan.

len: 14; j_gene: TRBJ2-7; v_gene: TRBV9; CDR3aa: CASSVRTGGGEQYF
len: 14; j_gene: TRBJ2-5; v_gene: TRBV5-1; CDR3aa: CASRLAGSGETQYF
len: 16; j_gene: TRBJ2-5; v_gene: TRBV24-1; CDR3aa: CATSGGQAGGPETQYF
len: 14; j_gene: TRBJ1-1; v_gene: TRBV3-1/TRBV3-2; CDR3aa: CASSRNFGDTEAFF
len: 15; j_gene: TRBJ2-1; v_gene: TRBV5-1; CDR3aa: CASSPEAGAHNEQFF
len: 15; j_gene: TRBJ1-3; v_gene: TRBV7-9; CDR3aa: CASSLQGETGNTIYF
len: 17; j_gene: TRBJ1-1; v_gene: TRBV7-9; CDR3aa: CASSLAWGEDRDTEAFF
len: 13; j_gene: TRBJ1-2; v_gene: TRBV28; CDR3aa: CASTPGGNYGYTF
len: 16; j_gene: TRBJ2-3; v_gene: TRBV4-3; CDR3aa: CASSQAFTGGADTQYF
len: 15; j_gene: TRBJ1-5; v_gene: TRBV6-5; CDR3aa: CASSRGTDSGQPQHF
len: 15; j_gene: TRBJ2-7; v_gene: TRBV7-2; CDR3aa: CASRRGTGESYEQYF
len: 12; j_gene: TRBJ1-4; v_gene: TRBV5-6; CDR3aa: CASSQRQSPLFF
len: 15; j_gene: TRBJ2-3; v_gene: TRBV5-4; CDR3aa: CASSKAGGQTDTQYF
len: 14; j_gene: TRBJ2-7; v_gene: TRBV10-3; CDR3aa: CAIRGQVSSYEQYF
len: 14; j_gene: TRBJ2-7; v_gene: TRBV7-2; CDR3aa: CASSLALAGYEQYF
len: 15; j_gene: TRBJ1-5; v_gene: TRBV2; CDR3aa: CASNRGTQSNQPQHF
len: 14; j_gene: TRBJ2-7; v_gene: TRBV29-1; CDR3aa: CSVRESGESYEQYF
len: 16; j_gene: TRBJ1-1; v_gene: TRBV5-1; CDR3aa: CASSLVLGGLGTEAFF
len: 14; j_gene: TRBJ1-2; v_gene: TRBV5-4; CDR3aa: CASSSPTGNYGYTF
len: 15; j_gene: TRBJ2-2; v_gene: TRBV3-1/TRBV3-2; CDR3aa: CASNQRGLYTGELFF
len: 12; j_gene: TRBJ2-7; v_gene: TRBV2; CDR3aa: CASSGERLRQYF
len: 20; j_gene: TRBJ2-6; v_gene: TRBV21-1; CDR3aa: CASSKHGTGGCDSGANVLTF
len: 12; j_gene: TRBJ1-6; v_gene: TRBV10-3; CDR3aa: CAINSPDSPLHF
len: 15; j_gene: TRBJ2-7; v_gene: TRBV7-9; CDR3aa: CASSLSGAGPYEQYF
len: 16; j_gene: TRBJ2-7; v_gene: TRBV27; CDR3aa: CASSISGGSGLYEQYF
len: 13; j_gene: TRBJ1-2; v_gene: TRBV6-5; CDR3aa: CASRPGAGGGYTF
len: 14; j_gene: TRBJ1-1; v_gene: TRBV5-1; CDR3aa: CASSTGQPNTEAFF
len: 13; j_gene: TRBJ2-3; v_gene: TRBV7-2; CDR3aa: CASSLAAPDTQYF
len: 15; j_gene: TRBJ1-5; v_gene: TRBV28; CDR3aa: CASRGDRSINQPQHF
len: 15; j_gene: TRBJ1-4; v_gene: TRBV5-1; CDR3aa: CASSLYPGAGEKLFF
len: 13; j_gene: TRBJ1-1; v_gene: TRBV11-1; CDR3aa: CASSIYLNTEAFF
len: 13; j_gene: TRBJ2-7; v_gene: TRBV6-2/TRBV6-3; CDR3aa: CASRPGASYEQYF
len: 13; j_gene: TRBJ2-5; v_gene: TRBV19; CDR3aa: CASSTGVRGTQYF
len: 12; j_gene: TRBJ1-2; v_gene: TRBV19; CDR3aa: CASRDRAYGYTF
len: 12; j_gene: TRBJ2-5; v_gene: TRBV11-1; CDR3aa: CASRTGVETQYF
len: 15; j_gene: TRBJ2-7; v_gene: TRBV5-5; CDR3aa: CASSLLGTETYEQYF
len: 16; j_gene: TRBJ2-3; v_gene: TRBV19; CDR3aa: CASSIGKGASTDTQYF
len: 15; j_gene: TRBJ1-5; v_gene: TRBV7-8; CDR3aa: CASSLIRDSNQPQHF
len: 14; j_gene: TRBJ2-7; v_gene: TRBV29-1; CDR3aa: CSVLQDRASYEQYF
len: 15; j_gene: TRBJ1-5; v_gene: TRBV5-1; CDR3aa: CASSLDTAGSQPQHF
len: 15; j_gene: TRBJ1-1; v_gene: TRBV7-3; CDR3aa: CASSWAGGVNTEAFF
len: 14; j_gene: TRBJ1-5; v_gene: TRBV24-1; CDR3aa: CATSDWALNQPQHF
len: 15; j_gene: TRBJ1-1; v_gene: TRBV5-4; CDR3aa: CASRDGTGSNTEAFF
len: 15; j_gene: TRBJ2-5; v_gene: TRBV5-1; CDR3aa: CASSWGGGLQETQYF
len: 15; j_gene: TRBJ2-7; v_gene: TRBV7-3; CDR3aa: CASSLSAADSYEQYF
len: 14; j_gene: TRBJ1-4; v_gene: TRBV6-5; CDR3aa: CASTTGTGGEKLFF
len: 16; j_gene: TRBJ2-5; v_gene: TRBV24-1; CDR3aa: CATSDRAAPVQETQYF